Shown below are 27 T cell receptor beta chains from a single sample sequenced in a study of shared clonotypes between healthy human individuals. Using immunoSEQ multiplex PCR, the repertoire was profiled, and TCRdb retains in-frame clones only, with some absent. Of more than 2,000,000 clones listed, around nine tenths are singletons. The sample comprised naive CD4+ T cells sorted from blood. Subset of the sample: CD45RA+ positively selected. The source is a man between 18 and 35 years old in good health.

This chain connects TRBV6-5 to TRBJ2-2; TRBD1 is a possible D gene (5 bases). CDR3 size: 15 residues. V lost 2 bases, J lost 1 base, and 8 bases lay in between. CDR1 is MNHEY and CDR2 is SVGAGI in the germline V gene. CDR3 coding DNA: TGTGCCAGCAGTTACGGGGCCATGAACACCGGGGAGCTGTTTTTT. This gives the protein CASSYGAMNTGELFF.

This clone was seen more than once but under ten times. The sample contains more than one DNA sequence encoding this CDR3. This chain joins TRBV5-1 and TRBJ2-5; D remains ambiguous. CDR1 SGHRS and CDR2 YFSETQ come from the germline V gene. CDR3 size: 13 residues. V lost 0 bases, J lost 1 base, and 4 bases lay in between. The CDR3: CASSLGTQETQYF. CDR3 bases: TGCGCCAGCAGCTTGGGGACCCAAGAGACCCAGTACTTC. Combining the CDR3 with reference TRBV5-1 and TRBJ2-5 gives the whole variable domain KAGVTQTPRYLIKTRGQQVTLSCSPISGHRSVSWYQQTPGQGLQFLFEYFSETQRNKGNFPGRFSGRQFSNSRSEMNVSTLELGDSALYLCASSLGTQETQYFGPGTRLLVL.

The rearrangement joins TRBV5-1 to TRBJ2-1; no reliable D call. The CDR3 has 15 residues. The germline CDR1 and CDR2 sequences are SGHRS and YFSETQ. Trimming cost V 1 base and J 4 bases, with 12 bases left between them. The CDR3 reads CASSLTAATYNEQFF. In DNA, the CDR3 is TGCGCCAGCAGCTTGACGGCAGCGACATACAATGAGCAGTTCTTC.

The J gene is TRBJ2-7, the V gene TRBV10-3; possibly TRBD2 for D (6 bases). The germline V gene has CDR1 ENHRY and CDR2 SYGVKD. The CDR3 length is 14 residues. Between the trimmed V and J ends, which lost 8 bases and 2 bases, there was a span of 16 bases. CDR3 nucleotides: TGTGCCATCTCCGGAGGGCCTATTACCTACGAGCAGTACTTC. This gives the protein CAISGGPITYEQYF.

V gene TRBV18 combines with J gene TRBJ2-1, with 8 positions matching TRBD2. The CDR3 extends over 16 amino acids. V dropped 2 bases and J dropped 6; count of bases not matched to a gene: 9. Germline CDR1 and CDR2: KGHSH and LQKENI. The CDR3, as DNA: TGTGCCAGCTCACCAACAGCGGGAGTATTAGGCAATGAGCAGTTCTTC. This gives the protein CASSPTAGVLGNEQFF.

The DNA for the CDR3 is TGTGCCAGCAGCTTGGCCGTGGCTGGAACTGAAGCTTTCTTT. Residues: CASSLAVAGTEAFF. The rearrangement uses TRBV5-6 and TRBJ1-1, with D unresolved. The CDR3 has 14 amino acids. The V gene's germline CDR1 is SGHDT and CDR2 YYEEEE. The ends were cut back, 0 bases at V and 5 bases at J, with 11 bases in the middle.

This chain uses TRBV10-1 with TRBJ2-3; D may be TRBD1 (6 bases). CDR3 size: 15 residues. The germline V gene has CDR1 WNHNN and CDR2 SYGVQD (reference sequence). V dropped 6 bases and J dropped 0 bases, with 13 bases sitting between them. The CDR3 nucleotides read TGCGCCAGCAGCGGGACATTCACTAGCACAGATACGCAGTATTTT. Protein sequence: CASSGTFTSTDTQYF.

Points on this clone: Other DNA sequences within the sample encode an identical CDR3. The chain uses TRBV2 and TRBJ2-7; perhaps TRBD2 as D (5 bases). The germline V and J ends were trimmed by 4 bases and 3 bases, with 10 bases remaining between them. The CDR3 contains 13 residues. CDR1 and CDR2 (germline): SNHLY, FYNNEI. DNA for the CDR3: TGTGCCAGCAGTGGCGGACGGGGCTACGAGCAGTACTTC. Its translation is CASSGGRGYEQYF.

CDR3 amino acids: CASSLGQKSGANVLTF. The CDR3, as DNA: TGTGCCAGCAGCTTAGGGCAGAAGTCTGGGGCCAACGTCCTGACTTTC. The rearrangement uses TRBV7-8 and TRBJ2-6, with unresolved D. V was cut by 1 base and J by 1 base, with 8 bases left in between. The CDR3 covers 16 residues. The germline CDR1 and CDR2 sequences are SGHVS and FQNEAQ.

J is TRBJ1-1 and V is TRBV5-4, with 9 bases fitting TRBD1. Per the germline V gene, CDR1 is SGHNT and CDR2 is YYREEE (reference sequence). This CDR3 is built from 14 residues. The V gene end was trimmed by 4 bases and the J gene end by 5 bases; junction bases not matched to a gene: 6. CDR3 protein: CASSIQGAKTEAFF. The DNA of the CDR3 is TGTGCCAGCAGCATACAGGGGGCTAAGACTGAAGCTTTCTTT.

The rearrangement uses TRBV5-1 and TRBJ1-3; D is unresolved. V was cut by 1 base and J by 4 bases, with 6 bases left in between. This CDR3 contains 13 residues. Germline CDR1 and CDR2: SGHRS and YFSETQ. The CDR3 nucleotides read TGCGCCAGCAGCTTGAAGGGAGGAAACACCATATATTTT. Protein sequence: CASSLKGGNTIYF.

This clone has just one count. V usage is TRBV10-3 and J usage is TRBJ2-6; 7 bases map to TRBD1. The CDR3 contains 15 residues. Per germline, CDR1 ENHRY and CDR2 SYGVKD. The trim removed 7 bases at V and 2 bases at J, leaving 5 bases unmatched. CDR3 in amino acids: CAIKGQPPGANVLTF. The CDR3 DNA sequence: TGTGCCATCAAGGGACAGCCTCCTGGGGCCAACGTCCTGACTTTC.

This clone was detected only once. This rearrangement joins TRBV2 to TRBJ2-3; D unclear. This CDR3 region has 12 residues. Germline V CDR1 and CDR2: SNHLY, FYNNEI. Trimming cost V 2 bases and J 10 bases, with 10 bases left between them. CDR3 region: CASSESGVAQYF. As DNA, the CDR3 is TGTGCCAGCAGTGAAAGTGGCGTGGCGCAGTATTTT.

J is TRBJ2-1 and V is TRBV19; 12 bases match TRBD2. The CDR3 spans 15 residues. With V trimmed by 7 bases and J by 9 bases, 10 bases remained unmatched. From germline, CDR1 is LNHDA and CDR2 SQIVND (reference sequence). The CDR3: CASKLLAGGPGEQFF. CDR3 DNA sequence: TGTGCCAGTAAACTTCTAGCGGGGGGGCCGGGTGAGCAGTTCTTC.

This chain links TRBV5-1 with TRBJ2-7; 7 bases align to TRBD1. This CDR3 comprises 14 residues. With 1 base clipped from V and 5 bases from J, the junction kept 6 bases outside the gene matches. The germline V gene encodes CDR1 SGHRS and CDR2 YFSETQ. The CDR3: CASSLTTTGHEQYF. CDR3 in DNA: TGCGCCAGCAGCTTGACCACGACAGGGCACGAGCAGTACTTC.

V gene TRBV5-1 combines with J gene TRBJ2-1; 8 positions agree with TRBD1. With V trimmed by 4 bases and J by 2 bases, 8 bases remained unmatched. CDR3 length equals 16 residues. Germline CDR1 is SGHRS and CDR2 is YFSETQ. The CDR3 DNA reads as TGCGCCAGCAGCACCGGACAGGGCGGCCCCTACAATGAGCAGTTCTTC. Translated, it gives CASSTGQGGPYNEQFF.

The chain uses TRBV5-1 and TRBJ1-1; TRBD1 matches 7 bases. The germline V gene has CDR1 SGHRS and CDR2 YFSETQ. The length of the CDR3 is 16 residues. The trim removed 2 bases at V and 1 base at J, leaving 8 bases unmatched. The CDR3: CASSFRQGEGNTEAFF. In nucleotides, the CDR3 is TGCGCCAGCAGCTTTAGGCAGGGGGAGGGGAACACTGAAGCTTTCTTT.

The chain recombines TRBV7-9 with TRBJ2-1; D is possibly TRBD1 or TRBD2 (6 bases each). This CDR3 is built from 16 residues. Trimming removed 1 base from V and 3 bases from J, with 13 bases in between. CDR1 and CDR2 from the germline V gene are SEHNR and FQNEAQ (reference sequence). This CDR3 is CASSLGGGRVYNEQFF. CDR3 DNA: TGTGCCAGCAGCTTAGGTGGGGGGCGCGTCTACAATGAGCAGTTCTTC.

The genes are TRBV28 and TRBJ1-5, with D possibly matching TRBD1 (5 bases). Per the germline V gene, CDR1 is MDHEN and CDR2 is SYDVKM. Trimming pared 3 bases from V and 7 bases from J, leaving 10 bases between. This CDR3 comprises 13 residues. The CDR3 loop reads CASSFGGIQPQHF. In DNA, the CDR3 is TGTGCCAGCAGTTTCGGGGGAATCCAGCCCCAGCATTTT.

J is TRBJ1-4 and V is TRBV18; perhaps TRBD1 as D (6 bases). This CDR3 is 14 amino acids long. Germline V gene data show CDR1 as KGHSH and CDR2 as LQKENI. Trimming stripped 2 bases from V and 5 bases from J, with 9 bases between. Here the CDR3 DNA reads TGTGCCAGCTCACCAGCAGGGGCGAATGAAAAACTGTTTTTT. Translation gives CASSPAGANEKLFF.

In nucleotides, the CDR3 is TGCGCCATTTTAACCGGGACAGCGAACACTGAAGCTTTCTTT. Protein product: CAILTGTANTEAFF. The genes are TRBV10-2 and TRBJ1-1; 7 bases agree with TRBD1. Germline values: CDR1 WSHSY, CDR2 SAAADI. The CDR3 is 14 residues long. V lost 10 bases to trimming and J lost 1 base; unmatched junction nucleotides: 9.

This clone was recorded once. The rearrangement links TRBV5-1 to TRBJ2-5, with 12 bases matching TRBD2. The CDR3 runs 19 residues. Germline V gene sequence: CDR1 SGHRS, CDR2 YFSETQ. V lost 4 bases to trimming and J lost 2 bases; unmatched junction nucleotides: 15. This CDR3 reads CASSHRFRASGGEQETQYF. In nucleotides, the CDR3 is TGCGCCAGCAGCCACAGGTTCAGGGCTAGCGGGGGGGAACAAGAGACCCAGTACTTC.

The chain carries TRBV6-5 and TRBJ2-3; possibly TRBD1 for D (5 bases). The V gene lost 8 bases and the J gene lost 2 bases, with 11 bases spanning the gap. This CDR3 spans 13 amino acids. Germline V gene sequence: CDR1 MNHEY, CDR2 SVGAGI. The CDR3: CASLGRATDTQYF. The CDR3 DNA reads TGTGCCAGCTTGGGCAGGGCCACAGATACGCAGTATTTT.

This chain links TRBV19 with TRBJ2-3; 9 bases fit TRBD2. The V gene's germline CDR1 is LNHDA and CDR2 SQIVND (reference sequence). The CDR3 has 13 amino acids. The CDR3 coding sequence is TGTGCTAGCGGGGGACCCAGCACAGATACGCAGTATTTT. Residues: CASGGPSTDTQYF.

V is TRBV6-1 and J is TRBJ1-1; D is undetermined. The germline V gene has CDR1 MNHNS and CDR2 SASEGT. The V end lost 6 bases, the J end lost 3 bases, and 17 bases lay between the germline ends. The CDR3 is made up of 15 amino acids. CDR3: CASSLSRPEDTEAFF. The DNA for the CDR3 is TGTGCCAGCAGCCTCTCTCGTCCAGAGGACACTGAAGCTTTCTTT.

This sequence joins TRBV4-1 and TRBJ1-1; D not resolved. This CDR3 region has 15 residues. V was shortened by 1 base and J by 3 bases, with 12 bases between the two germline ends. CDR1 MGHRA and CDR2 YSYEKL come from the germline V gene. The CDR3 bases are TGCGCCAGCAGCCAAGCTCCCCTCTCATACACTGAAGCTTTCTTT. It is translated as CASSQAPLSYTEAFF.

The J gene is TRBJ1-4, the V gene TRBV7-9; possible D gene TRBD1, 6 bases. Trimming removed 5 bases from V and 8 bases from J, with 21 bases in between. This CDR3 spans 16 amino acids. CDR1 and CDR2 (germline): SEHNR, FQNEAQ (reference sequence). The CDR3 spells CASSEARGGGKEKLFF. CDR3 sequence (DNA): TGTGCCAGCAGCGAGGCCCGAGGGGGGGGAAAGGAAAAACTGTTTTTT.